This TCR beta chain appears in the sequencing data of a study of cytomegalovirus exposure and HLA in healthy donors. The PCR ran on 60 Vbeta and 13 Jbeta primers. Repertoires were generated with immunoSEQ multiplex PCR, while TCRdb's copy carries only in-frame clones and drops some. The sample contains 150,000 to 200,000 clones, approximately 81% of which appear only once. V shed 5 bases, J shed 4 bases, and the junction held 12 bases outside the gene matches. Germline CDR1 is MDHEN and CDR2 is SYDVKM. The CDR3 is 17 residues long. The source of this sequence is a woman in her 30s in good health and CMV-seronegative. This chain joins TRBV28 and TRBJ2-5; TRBD2 matches at 11 bases. The sequenced sample consisted of PBMCs. The CDR3 DNA is TGTGCCAGCAGTGCTGCAGGGACTAGCGGTTTGGTAGAGACCCAGTACTTC. Its protein product is CASSAAGTSGLVETQYF.